Listed below are T cell receptor beta chains from one sample, sequenced in a study of blood T cell repertoires in COVID-19. The data were produced by immunoSEQ multiplex PCR, yet TCRdb's version contains in-frame clones alone and is incomplete. The repertoire holds about 300,000 clones, with roughly 80% as singletons. The sequenced sample consisted of peripheral blood. Receptors were obtained from a woman aged 45-65 years who had recovered from COVID-19. Each CDR3 is given with its conserved first and last residue. The order of the fields is V gene, CDR3 protein.

TRBV25-1	CASSGLPSTYNEQFF
TRBV9	CASRQGQTGELFF
TRBV4-1	CASSQDGGVLWANVLTF
TRBV18	CASSPRTSGSTYEQYF
TRBV27	CAIGTSGYNEQFF
TRBV7-8	CASSPGQKQYF
TRBV6-5	CASSKGQGSTDTQYF
TRBV5-4	CASSLVGSLNTEAFF
TRBV3-1/TRBV3-2	CASSPGTSGGTDTQYF
TRBV18	CASSPNPGDGEKLFF
TRBV29-1	CSVETGGYSGGWDTQYF
TRBV6-4	CASPGQHSYEQYF
TRBV5-5	CASSFLAGSGELFF
TRBV9	CASSSTGTSGSGPTEQYF
TRBV19	CASSMDGGAGDTQYF
TRBV7-3	CASSLIAGAVAGELFF
TRBV28	CASSFLGAGQEDGYTF
TRBV19	CASTSGTGVETQYF
TRBV10-3	CAISPGQGAYEQYF
TRBV19	CAGRLAENTGELFF
TRBV27	CASSRQGQPQHF
TRBV19	CASKTGRDTQYF
TRBV5-4	CASSSSSGASTDTQYF